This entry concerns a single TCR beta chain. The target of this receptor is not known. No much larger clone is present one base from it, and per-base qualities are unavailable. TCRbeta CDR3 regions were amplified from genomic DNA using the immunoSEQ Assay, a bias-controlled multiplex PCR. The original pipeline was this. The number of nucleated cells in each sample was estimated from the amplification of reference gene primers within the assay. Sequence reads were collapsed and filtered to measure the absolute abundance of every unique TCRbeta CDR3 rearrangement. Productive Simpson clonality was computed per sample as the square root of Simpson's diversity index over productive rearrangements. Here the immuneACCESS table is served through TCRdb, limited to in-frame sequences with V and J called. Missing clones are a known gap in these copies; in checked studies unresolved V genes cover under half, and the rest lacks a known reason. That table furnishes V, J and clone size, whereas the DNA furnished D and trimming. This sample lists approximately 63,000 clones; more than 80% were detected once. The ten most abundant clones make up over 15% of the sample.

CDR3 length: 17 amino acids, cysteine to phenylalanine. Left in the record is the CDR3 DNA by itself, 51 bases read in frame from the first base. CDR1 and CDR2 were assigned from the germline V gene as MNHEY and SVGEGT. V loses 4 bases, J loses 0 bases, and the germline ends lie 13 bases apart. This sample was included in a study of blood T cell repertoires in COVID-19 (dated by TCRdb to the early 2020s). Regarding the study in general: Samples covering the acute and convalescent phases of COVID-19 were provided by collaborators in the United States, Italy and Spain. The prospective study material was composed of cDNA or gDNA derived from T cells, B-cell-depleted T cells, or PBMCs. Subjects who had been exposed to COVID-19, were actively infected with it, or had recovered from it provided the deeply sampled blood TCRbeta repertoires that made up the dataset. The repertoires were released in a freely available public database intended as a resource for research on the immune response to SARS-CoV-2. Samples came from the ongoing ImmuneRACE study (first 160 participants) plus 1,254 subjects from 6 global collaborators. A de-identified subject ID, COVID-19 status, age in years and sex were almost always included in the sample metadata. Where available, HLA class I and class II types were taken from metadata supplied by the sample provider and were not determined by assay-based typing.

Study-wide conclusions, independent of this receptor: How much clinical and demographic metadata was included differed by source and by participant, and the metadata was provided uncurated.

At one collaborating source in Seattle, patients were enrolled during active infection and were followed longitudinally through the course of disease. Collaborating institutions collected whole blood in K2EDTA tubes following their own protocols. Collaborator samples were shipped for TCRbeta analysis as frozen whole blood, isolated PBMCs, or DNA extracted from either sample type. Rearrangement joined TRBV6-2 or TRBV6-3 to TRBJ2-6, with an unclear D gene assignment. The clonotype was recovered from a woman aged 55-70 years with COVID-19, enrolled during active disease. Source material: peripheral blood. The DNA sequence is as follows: TGTGCCAGCAGTTTCGCACTTCTTGGCTCTGGGGCCAACGTCCTGACTTTC. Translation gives CASSFALLGSGANVLTF.